Below are 25 T cell receptor beta chains sequenced from a single sample in a study of T cell changes during pregnancy in multiple sclerosis. TCRdb's copy holds only in-frame clones and misses some; the assay was immunoSEQ multiplex PCR. The sample consists of about 53,000 clones, about nine tenths of them appearing once. The starting material was CD4+ T cells from peripheral blood mononuclear cells, obtained in the third trimester of pregnancy. These receptors all come from a female donor with multiple sclerosis, enrolled in a pregnancy study.

V gene TRBV7-2 combines with J gene TRBJ2-7; D perhaps matches TRBD2 (6 bases). CDR1 is SGHTA and CDR2 is FQGNSA in the germline V gene. Trimming cost V 4 bases and J 0 bases, with 7 bases left between them. The CDR3 covers 13 residues. The CDR3 DNA follows: TGTGCCAGCAGCTCGACTAGCTCCTACGAGCAGTACTTC. Amino acids: CASSSTSSYEQYF.

This chain uses TRBV6-1 with TRBJ2-7; possible D gene TRBD2, 7 bases. The CDR3 spans 15 residues. The V gene's germline CDR1 is MNHNS and CDR2 SASEGT. The ends were cut back, 1 base at V and 5 bases at J, with 15 bases in the middle. Here the CDR3 reads CASSEVRGAWDEQYF. CDR3 DNA sequence: TGTGCCAGCAGTGAAGTCCGGGGGGCATGGGACGAGCAGTACTTC.

The gene calls are TRBV5-4 and TRBJ1-2; perhaps TRBD1 as D (6 bases). Trimming took off 6 bases at V and 1 base at J, with 10 bases between the two ends. CDR1 is SGHNT and CDR2 is YYREEE in the germline V gene (reference sequence). The CDR3 contains 13 residues. CDR3 protein: CASKDRINYGYTF. CDR3 nucleotides: TGTGCCAGCAAAGACAGGATTAACTATGGCTACACCTTC.

This clone appeared once. The rearrangement links TRBV6-5 to TRBJ2-7; D possibly corresponds to TRBD1 (5 bases). CDR3 length: 12 amino acids. Germline CDR1 and CDR2: MNHEY and SVGAGI. V was clipped by 0 bases and J by 6 bases, with 6 bases between them. CDR3 sequence reads: CASSYSGVEQYF. CDR3 nucleotide sequence: TGTGCCAGCAGTTACTCAGGGGTCGAGCAGTACTTC.

This clone was recorded only once. J is TRBJ1-1 and V is TRBV7-3; 8 bases map to TRBD1. The CDR3 sequence is 13 residues long. The ends lost 4 bases at V and 7 bases at J; junction bases unmatched: 5. Germline V gene sequence: CDR1 SGHTA, CDR2 FQGTGA. Here the CDR3 DNA reads TGTGCCAGCAGCTCGTGGGACAGGTATGAAGCTTTCTTT. It specifies CASSSWDRYEAFF. The variable domain in full, with the rest retrieved from reference TRBV7-3 and TRBJ1-1, is GAGVSQTPSNKVTEKGKYVELRCDPISGHTALYWYRQSLGQGPEFLIYFQGTGAADDSGLPNDRFFAVRPEGSVSTLKIQRTERGDSAVYLCASSSWDRYEAFFGQGTRLTVV.

This sequence joins TRBV7-2 and TRBJ1-2; 7 bases are a match to TRBD1. CDR3 size: 14 residues. Germline V lookup: CDR1 SGHTA, CDR2 FQGNSA. The trim removed 1 base at V and 3 bases at J, leaving 2 bases unmatched. CDR3: CASSLGGTDYGYTF. As DNA, the CDR3 is TGTGCCAGCAGCTTAGGGGGGACAGACTATGGCTACACCTTC.

V usage is TRBV5-5 and J usage is TRBJ1-6; the D gene is possibly TRBD1 (6 bases). The germline V gene encodes CDR1 SGHKS and CDR2 YYEKEE (reference sequence). The CDR3 sequence is 13 residues long. V was cut by 7 bases and J by 10 bases, with 15 bases left in between. In DNA, the CDR3 is TGTGCCAGCCTACAGGGAGCGCGGTCACCCCTCCACTTT. This gives the protein CASLQGARSPLHF.

The chain combines TRBV6-1 with TRBJ2-7; the D is unclear. The ends were cut back, 4 bases at V and 3 bases at J, with 19 bases in the middle. This CDR3 is built from 16 residues. The germline CDR1 and CDR2 sequences are MNHNS and SASEGT. As DNA, the CDR3 is TGTGCCAGCAGTGCCGCGGCCGCTAGAACTGACTACGAGCAGTACTTC. Protein: CASSAAAARTDYEQYF.

The rearrangement uses TRBV9 and TRBJ1-2; TRBD1 matches 7 bases. The CDR3 totals 15 residues. With 2 bases clipped from V and 5 bases from J, the junction kept 9 bases outside the gene matches. Germline loops: CDR1 SGDLS, CDR2 YYNGEE. The CDR3 reads CASSVEGGAEYGYTF. CDR3 nucleotides: TGTGCCAGCAGCGTTGAAGGGGGCGCGGAGTATGGCTACACCTTC.

The J gene is TRBJ1-6, the V gene TRBV21-1; the table calls TRBD1, which could not be checked here. TRBV21-1 is termed a pseudogene. This CDR3 has 18 residues. CDR3 protein: CASSKALAGPSYNSPLHF. CDR3 sequence (DNA): TGTGCCAGCAGCAAAGCCTTGGCAGGTCCTTCCTATAATTCACCCCTCCACTTT.

The chain links TRBV5-1 to TRBJ2-1; 11 positions agree with TRBD2. The V and J ends lost 1 base and 7 bases, in that order; junction bases with no gene match: 10. The CDR3 is 17 residues long. The germline V gene encodes CDR1 SGHRS and CDR2 YFSETQ. In nucleotides, the CDR3 is TGCGCCAGCAGCTTGCCCATGGTAGCGGGGGGGCTGAATGAGCAGTTCTTC. This sequence encodes CASSLPMVAGGLNEQFF.

The chain carries TRBV6-1 and TRBJ1-5; TRBD1 is a possible D gene (5 bases). Germline-derived CDR1 and CDR2 are MNHNS and SASEGT. The CDR3 extends over 13 amino acids. V lost 4 bases to trimming and J lost 7 bases, with 11 bases between them. The CDR3 loop reads CASSVRVEQPQHF. The CDR3 DNA reads as TGTGCCAGCAGTGTCAGGGTAGAGCAGCCCCAGCATTTT.

The chain recombines TRBV5-1 with TRBJ1-1, with D tentatively TRBD1 (5 bases). This CDR3 is built from 15 residues. Trimming cost V 4 bases and J 4 bases, with 17 bases left between them. In germline, CDR1 is SGHRS, CDR2 YFSETQ. Written as DNA, the CDR3 is TGCGCCAGCAGCCCCCAGTGGGGCGCTGGCACTGAAGCTTTCTTT. Translation gives CASSPQWGAGTEAFF.

The V call is TRBV15, the J call TRBJ1-2; 12 bases agree with TRBD1. Trimming took 4 bases from V and 7 from J; bases not matched to a gene: 10. This CDR3 has 16 amino acids. CDR1 and CDR2 from the germline V gene are LNHNV and YYDKDF (reference sequence). DNA of the CDR3: TGTGCCACCAGCAACCTCGGGACAGGGGGCCTTGGTGGCTACACCTTC. Translating it yields CATSNLGTGGLGGYTF. The complete variable domain, with remaining parts taken from reference TRBV15 and TRBJ1-2, reads DAMVIQNPRYQVTQFGKPVTLSCSQTLNHNVMYWYQQKSSQAPKLLFHYYDKDFNNEADTPDNFQSRRPNTSFCFLDIRSPGLGDTAMYLCATSNLGTGGLGGYTFGSGTRLTVV.

The V gene is TRBV30, the J gene TRBJ1-6; a possible D gene is TRBD1 (5 bases). The V and J ends lost 6 bases and 9 bases respectively, with 15 bases between them. CDR3 size: 13 residues. In germline, CDR1 is GTSNPN, CDR2 SVGIG (reference sequence). The CDR3 nucleotides read TGTGCCTGTCAAGGGCTCCAGGGTTCACCCCTCCACTTT. Encoded protein: CACQGLQGSPLHF.

V and J are TRBV19 and TRBJ2-1, with D possibly matching TRBD2 (6 bases). The CDR3 totals 14 residues. CDR1 and CDR2 from the germline V gene are LNHDA and SQIVND (reference sequence). With 6 bases removed from V and 2 bases from J, the gap between germline ends came to 11 bases. The CDR3 nucleotides are TGTGCCAGTAGAAGGGACTGGACCTACAATGAGCAGTTCTTC. Amino acids: CASRRDWTYNEQFF.

The rearrangement links TRBV6-1 to TRBJ1-2; 7 nucleotides agree with TRBD1. V was clipped by 5 bases and J by 3 bases; unmatched bases: 6. The V gene's germline CDR1 is MNHNS and CDR2 SASEGT. The CDR3 sequence is 14 residues long. DNA for the CDR3: TGTGCCAGCAGTTCAAGGACAGGAGACTATGGCTACACCTTC. Residues: CASSSRTGDYGYTF.

The gene calls are TRBV28 and TRBJ1-5; D gene unclear. V shed 2 bases and J shed 6 bases, with 14 bases lying between them. Germline CDR1 reads MDHEN; CDR2 reads SYDVKM. CDR3 length equals 15 residues. For the CDR3, the DNA is TGTGCCAGCAGTTTAGTTGCGGGAAACGGTCAGCCCCAGCATTTT. Translation gives CASSLVAGNGQPQHF. Combining the CDR3 with reference TRBV28 and TRBJ1-5 gives the whole variable domain DVKVTQSSRYLVKRTGEKVFLECVQDMDHENMFWYRQDPGLGLRLIYFSYDVKMKEKGDIPEGYSVSREKKERFSLILESASTNQTSMYLCASSLVAGNGQPQHFGDGTRLSIL.

This sequence joins TRBV7-9 and TRBJ1-2; 7 nucleotides match TRBD1. With 5 bases clipped from V and 3 bases from J, the junction kept 9 bases outside the gene matches. The CDR3 length is 15 residues. Germline loops: CDR1 SEHNR, CDR2 FQNEAQ (reference sequence). Here the CDR3 DNA reads TGTGCCAGCAGCCCGAAACAGGGGAGCGACTATGGCTACACCTTC. This encodes CASSPKQGSDYGYTF. Using reference TRBV7-9 and TRBJ1-2 for the parts outside the CDR3, the full variable domain is DTGVSQNPRHKITKRGQNVTFRCDPISEHNRLYWYRQTLGQGPEFLTYFQNEAQLEKSRLLSDRFSAERPKGSFSTLEIQRTEQGDSAMYLCASSPKQGSDYGYTFGSGTRLTVV.

This chain links TRBV6-5 with TRBJ1-1; D gene ambiguous. Germline values: CDR1 MNHEY, CDR2 SVGAGI. CDR3 length equals 12 residues. The V end lost 4 bases, the J end lost 5 bases, and 8 bases lay between the germline ends. The CDR3 DNA is TGTGCCAGCAGTTCTATAATGACTGAAGCTTTCTTT. Its protein product is CASSSIMTEAFF.

The chain carries TRBV5-1 and TRBJ2-2; D is ambiguous. The V gene lost 0 bases and the J gene lost 1 base, with 7 bases spanning the gap. The length of the CDR3 is 15 residues. Germline values: CDR1 SGHRS, CDR2 YFSETQ. Here the CDR3 reads CASSLDTLNTGELFF. CDR3 in DNA: TGCGCCAGCAGCTTGGACACCTTGAACACCGGGGAGCTGTTTTTT.

This clone was recorded only once. The gene calls are TRBV5-8 and TRBJ2-7; TRBD2 aligns across 7 bases. Germline loops: CDR1 SGHTS, CDR2 YDEGEE. J was trimmed by 3 bases and V by 4 bases; bases with no gene match: 19. The CDR3 is made up of 18 amino acids. The CDR3 loop is CASSILGGGTPFFYEQYF. The DNA of the CDR3 is TGTGCCAGCAGCATACTTGGGGGGGGGACCCCTTTTTTCTACGAGCAGTACTTC.

The DNA for the CDR3 is TGCGCCAGCAGCTCGGGTCCCGACACAGATACGCAGTATTTT. Translation gives CASSSGPDTDTQYF. The gene calls are TRBV4-1 and TRBJ2-3; D call uncertain. In germline, CDR1 is MGHRA, CDR2 YSYEKL. CDR3 length: 14 residues. Trimming removed 5 bases at V and 2 bases at J, with 11 bases between.

The chain has TRBV2 and TRBJ1-2; D is undetermined. The CDR3 is 14 amino acids. Germline assignment: CDR1 SNHLY and CDR2 FYNNEI. Trimming shortened V by 6 bases and J by 13 bases, and 24 bases separated the two germline ends. The CDR3 DNA is TGTGCCAGCAGAGAACTCACAGCCGAGGGTGGATGCACCTTC. Its translation is CASRELTAEGGCTF.

The chain is built from TRBV7-2 and TRBJ1-3; D not certain. This CDR3 region has 15 residues. In germline, CDR1 is SGHTA, CDR2 FQGNSA. Trimming removed 1 base at V and 0 bases at J, with 7 bases between. This CDR3 reads CASSLDVSSGNTIYF. CDR3 DNA: TGTGCCAGCAGCTTAGACGTTAGCTCTGGAAACACCATATATTTT. The whole variable domain, filled in from reference TRBV7-2 and TRBJ1-3, reads GAGVSQSPSNKVTEKGKDVELRCDPISGHTALYWYRQSLGQGLEFLIYFQGNSAPDKSGLPSDRFSAERTGGSVSTLTIQRTQQEDSAVYLCASSLDVSSGNTIYFGEGSWLTVV.